This section outlines one T cell receptor (beta chain) sequence together with its context. TCRdb re-analysed the 5' RACE reads in MiXCR, keeping a single row per CDR3 protein. Of tens of thousands of distinct CDR3 sequences in the sample, approximately 20% were seen once. These data come from a study of spatial heterogeneity in lung cancer. Described time point: blood at routine non-recurrence follow-up after resection. The CDR3 runs 14 residues. J lost 1 base, V lost 4 bases, and 3 bases had no gene match. Germline V gene sequence: CDR1 SGHTA, CDR2 FQGNSA. The sequencing here drew on PBMCs, taken at follow-up. This chain links TRBV7-2 with TRBJ2-5; 7 bases are a match to TRBD1. The sequence derives from a male donor with early-stage non-small cell lung cancer. The CDR3 DNA reads as TGTGCCAGCAGCTACCAGGGGGTCCAAGAGACCCAGTACTTC. It encodes CASSYQGVQETQYF.